A single sample gave rise to the 21 T cell receptor beta chains below, sequenced in a study of T cells in Graves' hyperthyroidism and ophthalmopathy. RNA transcripts were the template for amplifying TCR beta CDR3 regions. In the first-round RT-PCR of the TCR CDR3, the HTBI primer set was used. TCRdb analysed the multiplex PCR reads with MiXCR anew, one entry per CDR3 protein. The sample includes more than 95,000 distinct CDR3 sequences, around 50% of them seen just once. The specimen was blood. These receptors were obtained from a man aged 40-49 years with Graves' hyperthyroidism.

The chain couples TRBV7-2 to TRBJ2-1; 7 nucleotides match TRBD2. Germline CDR1 reads SGHTA; CDR2 reads FQGNSA. The CDR3 extends over 16 amino acids. V lost 6 bases to trimming and J lost 0 bases; unmatched junction nucleotides: 8. This CDR3 reads CASSSPTSSSYNEQFF. Written as DNA, the CDR3 is TGTGCCAGCAGTTCCCCGACTAGCTCCTCCTACAATGAGCAGTTCTTC.

V gene TRBV19 combines with J gene TRBJ2-1; 8 nucleotides align to TRBD1. The germline V gene has CDR1 LNHDA and CDR2 SQIVND (reference sequence). This CDR3 region has 13 residues. The trim removed 11 bases at V and 8 bases at J, leaving 11 bases unmatched. The CDR3 loop is CASTGTGYDEQFF. CDR3 sequence (DNA): TGTGCCTCAACCGGGACAGGTTACGATGAGCAGTTCTTC.

This clonotype has ten or more counts. A clone one base away is much larger, so this may be a read error. The chain combines TRBV5-4 with TRBJ1-6; possible D gene TRBD1, 5 bases. V gave up 0 bases and J gave up 13 bases, with 14 bases separating them. This CDR3 has 14 residues. Germline V gene sequence: CDR1 SGHNT, CDR2 YYREEE (reference sequence). The CDR3: CASSLDQGARPLHF. The CDR3 DNA reads TGTGCCAGCAGCTTGGATCAGGGTGCGAGGCCCCTCCACTTT.

This clonotype was detected many times. The rearrangement links TRBV11-1 to TRBJ2-7; D perhaps matches TRBD1 (5 bases). Germline lookup yields CDR1 SGHAT and CDR2 FQDESV (reference sequence). This CDR3 spans 12 amino acids. V was clipped by 5 bases and J by 6 bases, with 11 bases between them. The chain's CDR3 is CASSQQGSEQYF. As DNA, the CDR3 is TGTGCCAGCAGCCAGCAGGGAAGCGAGCAGTACTTC.

This clonotype was found a few times. J is TRBJ1-1 and V is TRBV11-2; 9 positions match TRBD1. CDR1 and CDR2 from the germline V gene are SGHAT and FQNNGV. CDR3 length: 15 amino acids. V was clipped by 6 bases and J by 5 bases; unmatched bases: 10. The chain's CDR3 is CASSAGTGLGTEAFF. CDR3 bases: TGTGCCAGCAGTGCCGGGACAGGGTTGGGGACTGAAGCTTTCTTT.

A note on this clonotype: Just one base apart from a much larger clone, this may be a read error. This chain connects TRBV4-1 to TRBJ2-1; D is uncertain. The CDR3 totals 13 residues. V lost 0 bases, J lost 7 bases, and 7 bases lay in between. CDR1 and CDR2 from the germline V gene are MGHRA and YSYEKL. CDR3 region: CASSQDDRNEQFF. CDR3 coding DNA: TGCGCCAGCAGCCAAGACGATCGGAATGAGCAGTTCTTC.

This clonotype was observed at least ten times. The chain combines TRBV6-1 with TRBJ1-2, with D possibly being TRBD1 (5 bases). This CDR3 has 13 residues. V was shortened by 2 bases and J by 8 bases, with 12 bases between the two germline ends. From germline, CDR1 is MNHNS and CDR2 SASEGT. The CDR3 DNA follows: TGTGCCAGCAGTGAAACGCAGGGAGGCGGCTACACCTTC. This translates into CASSETQGGGYTF.

This clonotype was observed at least ten times. The V gene is TRBV6-2 or TRBV6-3, the J gene TRBJ2-7, with TRBD1 as a possible D gene (6 bases). The CDR3 contains 13 residues. V dropped 6 bases and J dropped 3 bases, with 12 bases sitting between them. Germline V gene lookup returns CDR1 MNHEY and CDR2 SVGEGT. CDR3 protein: CASRPQGVYEQYF. In DNA, the CDR3 is TGTGCCAGCAGACCACAGGGAGTCTACGAGCAGTACTTC.

The chain is built from TRBV10-3 and TRBJ1-5; D is undetermined. Germline V gene data show CDR1 as ENHRY and CDR2 as SYGVKD. V lost 3 bases and J 3 bases, leaving 6 bases between the germline ends. The CDR3 runs to 13 residues. For the CDR3, the DNA is TGTGCCATCAGTGATACAGACAATCAGCCCCAGCATTTT. Its translation: CAISDTDNQPQHF.

This clonotype has a count of ten or more. The J gene is TRBJ2-7, the V gene TRBV7-3; D perhaps matches TRBD1 (6 bases). The V end was cut by 2 bases, the J end by 5 bases, with 10 bases between. Germline V gene sequence: CDR1 SGHTA, CDR2 FQGTGA. CDR3 length: 13 amino acids. As DNA, the CDR3 is TGTGCCAGCAGCTTAGGTCAGGGGAACGAGCAGTACTTC. This gives the protein CASSLGQGNEQYF.

This clonotype appeared a few times. Being one base from a much bigger clone, this may be a read error. The V gene is TRBV20-1, the J gene TRBJ2-5; D is perhaps TRBD1 (6 bases). CDR1 and CDR2 (germline): DFQATT, SNEGSKA (reference sequence). Between the trimmed V and J ends, which lost 1 base and 1 base, there was a span of 13 bases. The CDR3 contains 15 residues. This CDR3 is CSARVAGVGQETQYF. The CDR3 DNA is TGCAGTGCTAGAGTGGCAGGGGTCGGCCAAGAGACCCAGTACTTC.

The V call is TRBV25-1, the J call TRBJ2-3, with 8 nucleotides matching TRBD1. V was clipped by 8 bases and J by 6 bases; unmatched bases: 4. The CDR3 runs to 12 residues. The germline V gene encodes CDR1 MGHDK and CDR2 SYGVNS. The CDR3 region is CASRTGRDTQYF. In DNA form, the CDR3 reads TGTGCCAGCCGGACAGGGAGGGATACGCAGTATTTT. Complete variable domain (other parts from reference TRBV25-1 and TRBJ2-3): EADIYQTPRYLVIGTGKKITLECSQTMGHDKMYWYQQDPGMELHLIHYSYGVNSTEKGDLSSESTVSRIRTEHFPLTLESARPSHTSQYLCASRTGRDTQYFGPGTRLTVL.

Concerning this clonotype: A read error is possible here, since a much larger clone lies one base away. The chain combines TRBV6-5 with TRBJ1-3, with no clear D. Trimming pared 4 bases from V and 1 base from J, leaving 8 bases between. The CDR3 consists of 14 residues. CDR1 and CDR2 from the germline V gene are MNHEY and SVGAGI. In DNA, the CDR3 is TGTGCCAGCAGTTTCCGGGATTCTGGAAACACCATATATTTT. This translates into CASSFRDSGNTIYF.

This clonotype was counted at least ten times. This rearrangement joins TRBV25-1 to TRBJ2-6; TRBD1 aligns across 11 bases. The CDR3 extends over 18 amino acids. V lost 1 base to trimming and J lost 1 base; unmatched junction nucleotides: 3. Germline loops: CDR1 MGHDK, CDR2 SYGVNS. The CDR3 is CASSEFGTGGSGANVLTF. CDR3 bases: TGTGCCAGCAGTGAATTCGGGACAGGGGGATCTGGGGCCAACGTCCTGACTTTC.

The V gene is TRBV10-3, the J gene TRBJ2-5; 8 bases are shared with TRBD2. The V segment lost 0 bases and the J segment 3 bases; nucleotides outside the gene matches: 3. This CDR3 contains 15 residues. Germline V lookup: CDR1 ENHRY, CDR2 SYGVKD. CDR3 sequence reads: CAISESTGLEETQYF. The DNA for the CDR3 is TGTGCCATCAGTGAGTCGACGGGACTAGAAGAGACCCAGTACTTC.

This clonotype has a handful of counts. The rearrangement uses TRBV13 and TRBJ1-2; D is unresolved. V gave up 3 bases and J gave up 3 bases, with 8 bases separating them. This CDR3 comprises 13 residues. The germline gives CDR1 PRHDT, CDR2 FYEKMQ (reference sequence). The CDR3 DNA reads TGTGCCAGCAGCTTGGGCCTGGACTATGGCTACACCTTC. Translating it yields CASSLGLDYGYTF.

As concerns this clonotype: The germline gene is not matched at one end of the junction; a read error may be the cause. J is TRBJ1-1 and V is TRBV20-1, with unresolved D. CDR1 DFQATT and CDR2 SNEGSKA come from the germline V gene (reference sequence). The CDR3 runs to 14 residues. This CDR3 reads CGARAGVMNTEAFF. CDR3 nucleotide sequence: TGCGGTGCTAGAGCCGGGGTTATGAACACGGAAGCTTTCTTT.

The V gene is TRBV2, the J gene TRBJ1-1; no reliable D call. The CDR3 extends over 13 amino acids. The germline V and J ends were trimmed by 6 bases and 4 bases, with 12 bases remaining between them. Germline CDR1 and CDR2: SNHLY and FYNNEI. CDR3 protein: CASRGGLGTEAFF. The CDR3, as DNA: TGTGCCAGCAGGGGAGGGTTGGGCACTGAAGCTTTCTTT. The variable domain in full, with the rest retrieved from reference TRBV2 and TRBJ1-1, is EPEVTQTPSHQVTQMGQEVILRCVPISNHLYFYWYRQILGQKVEFLVSFYNNEISEKSEIFDDQFSVERPDGSNFTLKIRSTKLEDSAMYFCASRGGLGTEAFFGQGTRLTVV.

As for this clonotype: Since the CDR3 does not end with the conserved phenylalanine or tryptophan, this likely comes from a read error. The limits of the CDR3 on the DNA are not certain, so only TCRdb's listed CDR3 is given. This chain uses TRBV20-1 with TRBJ2-7. With termini counted, the CDR3 has 9 amino acids. Per germline, CDR1 DFQATT and CDR2 SNEGSKA (reference sequence). This CDR3 reads CSATYEQSY.

This clonotype was picked up many times. The chain has TRBV20-1 and TRBJ1-2; possibly TRBD1 for D (5 bases). This CDR3 spans 17 amino acids. Germline V lookup: CDR1 DFQATT, CDR2 SNEGSKA (reference sequence). V shed 0 bases and J shed 2 bases, with 19 bases lying between them. The CDR3 loop is CSARDMGPRQSNYGYTF. DNA for the CDR3: TGCAGTGCTAGAGATATGGGTCCGAGACAGAGCAACTATGGCTACACCTTC.

J is TRBJ1-2 and V is TRBV29-1; the D is unclear. Germline V gene sequence: CDR1 SQVTM, CDR2 ANQGSEA. The CDR3 contains 15 residues. CDR3 amino acids: CSVIKIWALNYGYTF. The CDR3 nucleotides read TGCAGTGTTATTAAGATTTGGGCCCTAAACTATGGCTACACCTTC. The full variable domain, its missing parts supplied by reference TRBV29-1 and TRBJ1-2, is SAVISQKPSRDICQRGTSLTIQCQVDSQVTMMFWYRQQPGQSLTLIATANQGSEATYESGFVIDKFPISRPNLTFSTLTVSNMSPEDSSIYLCSVIKIWALNYGYTFGSGTRLTVV.